Below, 11 T cell receptor beta chains from the same sample are listed, as sequenced in a study of T cells in Graves' hyperthyroidism and ophthalmopathy. RNA transcripts yielded amplified TCR beta CDR3 regions. The primer set for the first-round RT-PCR of the TCR CDR3 was HTBI. A single record per CDR3 protein comes from TCRdb applying MiXCR to the multiplex PCR reads. The table lists about 610,000 distinct CDR3 sequences, about 15% of them singletons. The source material was blood. The source is a woman aged 40 to 49 with Graves' ophthalmopathy.

This clonotype was detected a few times. J is TRBJ2-2 and V is TRBV6-5; 9 nucleotides match TRBD1. From germline, CDR1 is MNHEY and CDR2 SVGAGI. The CDR3 is made up of 16 amino acids. The V gene end was trimmed by 0 bases and the J gene end by 5 bases; junction bases not matched to a gene: 4. CDR3 bases: TGTGCCAGCAGTTACTCGACAGGGGGTAAAACCGGGGAGCTGTTTTTT. This translates into CASSYSTGGKTGELFF.

The CDR3 reads CASTRPKKGVGEAFF. In DNA, the CDR3 is TGTGCCAGCACCCGCCCTAAGAAAGGTGTCGGAGAAGCTTTCTTT. The J gene is TRBJ1-1, the V gene TRBV6-2 or TRBV6-3; D is unresolved. Germline CDR1 MNHEY, CDR2 SVGEGT. The CDR3 extends over 15 amino acids. V shed 7 bases and J shed 8 bases, with 23 bases lying between them.

The chain combines TRBV7-3 with TRBJ2-2, with 12 nucleotides matching TRBD2. This CDR3 region has 17 residues. After removal of 6 bases from V and 4 bases from J, the junction contained 9 bases not matched to a gene. In germline, CDR1 is SGHTA, CDR2 FQGTGA. The CDR3 coding sequence is TGTGCCAGCAGTTTACTTCCGGGACTAGCGGGCACCGGGGAGCTGTTTTTT. Its translation: CASSLLPGLAGTGELFF.

At least ten counts were recorded for this clonotype. The genes are TRBV6-5 and TRBJ2-3; 7 bases align to TRBD2. Trimming cost V 4 bases and J 0 bases; bases outside gene matches: 4. The CDR3 runs 15 residues. Germline V gene data show CDR1 as MNHEY and CDR2 as SVGAGI. CDR3 coding DNA: TGTGCCAGCAGTTTACTAGCGCTGAGCACAGATACGCAGTATTTT. Encoded protein: CASSLLALSTDTQYF.

This clonotype was detected many times. This chain connects TRBV11-2 to TRBJ1-2, with D perhaps matching TRBD1 (6 bases). CDR1 and CDR2 from the germline V gene are SGHAT and FQNNGV. Trimming shortened V by 0 bases and J by 4 bases, and 12 bases separated the two germline ends. The length of the CDR3 is 15 residues. Here the CDR3 reads CASSLERRGGYGYTF. CDR3 bases: TGTGCCAGCAGCTTAGAACGCAGGGGTGGCTATGGCTACACCTTC.

This clonotype was found many times. The chain carries TRBV28 and TRBJ1-5, with D unresolved. The V gene's germline CDR1 is MDHEN and CDR2 SYDVKM. The CDR3 extends over 12 amino acids. V was trimmed by 2 bases and J by 5 bases, leaving 4 bases between them. CDR3 residues: CASSLPDQPQHF. DNA for the CDR3: TGTGCCAGCAGTTTACCTGATCAGCCCCAGCATTTT.

This clonotype occurred many times. This sequence joins TRBV28 and TRBJ1-3; D unresolved. V was trimmed by 4 bases and J by 0 bases, leaving 16 bases between them. Germline V gene sequence: CDR1 MDHEN, CDR2 SYDVKM. This CDR3 is 17 amino acids long. The CDR3: CASSSPGSYVSGNTIYF. In DNA, the CDR3 is TGTGCCAGCAGTTCCCCGGGGTCCTACGTCTCTGGAAACACCATATATTTT.

The chain employs TRBV2 and TRBJ2-5, with D possibly matching TRBD2 (6 bases). CDR3 length: 15 amino acids. Per the germline V gene, CDR1 is SNHLY and CDR2 is FYNNEI. The ends were cut back, 8 bases at V and 1 base at J, with 17 bases in the middle. The CDR3 sequence is CASEGRGYIQETQYF. As DNA, the CDR3 is TGTGCCAGCGAGGGGCGGGGCTACATCCAAGAGACCCAGTACTTC.

This clonotype was detected ten times or more. The genes are TRBV2 and TRBJ1-6; unclear D gene. The CDR3 runs 13 residues. V lost 10 bases and J lost 8, with 15 bases in between. CDR1 SNHLY and CDR2 FYNNEI come from the germline V gene. The CDR3, as DNA: TGTGCCACCGCGGATTGGGTGGATTCACCCCTCCACTTT. This gives the protein CATADWVDSPLHF. Drawing the rest from reference TRBV2 and TRBJ1-6, the complete variable domain is EPEVTQTPSHQVTQMGQEVILRCVPISNHLYFYWYRQILGQKVEFLVSFYNNEISEKSEIFDDQFSVERPDGSNFTLKIRSTKLEDSAMYFCATADWVDSPLHFGNGTRLTVT.

This clonotype was seen ten or more times. The J gene is TRBJ2-7, the V gene TRBV7-2; 7 positions agree with TRBD1. J was trimmed by 5 bases and V by 3 bases; bases with no gene match: 7. CDR1 is SGHTA and CDR2 is FQGNSA in the germline V gene. The CDR3 consists of 14 residues. The chain's CDR3 is CASSFAGGFDEQYF. Here the CDR3 DNA reads TGTGCCAGCAGCTTTGCAGGGGGTTTCGACGAGCAGTACTTC. The entire variable domain, with the rest obtained from reference TRBV7-2 and TRBJ2-7, is as follows: GAGVSQSPSNKVTEKGKDVELRCDPISGHTALYWYRQSLGQGLEFLIYFQGNSAPDKSGLPSDRFSAERTGGSVSTLTIQRTQQEDSAVYLCASSFAGGFDEQYFGPGTRLTVT.

This clonotype was observed a few times. The chain is built from TRBV28 and TRBJ1-1, with D hard to call. Germline loops: CDR1 MDHEN, CDR2 SYDVKM. V was trimmed by 6 bases and J by 4 bases, leaving 18 bases between them. The CDR3 totals 15 residues. CDR3 protein: CASRTDGKVTTEAFF. The CDR3 DNA follows: TGTGCCAGCAGGACGGACGGAAAGGTGACCACTGAAGCTTTCTTT.